These 23 T cell receptor beta chains came from one sample sequenced in a study of graft-versus-host responses after intestinal transplantation. TCRdb keeps only in-frame clones here, not all; method: immunoSEQ multiplex PCR. The repertoire holds 90,000 to 150,000 clones, with approximately 95% as singletons. Their antigens remain unidentified. Sample: unstimulated CD8+ T cells sorted from spleen or lymph node cells, taken before intestinal transplant. The receptors come from a human donor who received an intestinal transplant.

The chain uses TRBV4-3 and TRBJ2-7, with 9 bases fitting TRBD2. The CDR3 has 15 residues. Germline CDR1 reads LGHNA; CDR2 reads YSLEER. J lost 1 base, V lost 1 base, and 2 bases had no gene match. The CDR3 DNA is TGCGCCAGCAGCCAAGCGACTAGCGGATCCTACGAGCAGTACTTC. Residues: CASSQATSGSYEQYF.

The chain employs TRBV6-5 and TRBJ2-3, with a tentative D call TRBD1 (5 bases). The CDR3 is made up of 14 amino acids. V lost 6 bases to trimming and J lost 1 base, with 11 bases between them. CDR1 and CDR2 from the germline V gene are MNHEY and SVGAGI. CDR3: CASSPQGRTDTQYF. DNA of the CDR3: TGTGCCAGCAGCCCGCAGGGCCGCACAGATACGCAGTATTTT.

The gene calls are TRBV28 and TRBJ2-2; TRBD2 is a possible D gene (6 bases). Trimming stripped 5 bases from V and 3 bases from J, with 13 bases between. Germline V gives CDR1 MDHEN, CDR2 SYDVKM. This CDR3 is 15 amino acids long. In nucleotides, the CDR3 is TGTGCCAGCAGTCCCCGGACTACCCACACCGGGGAGCTGTTTTTT. As protein: CASSPRTTHTGELFF.

The chain is built from TRBV4-1 and TRBJ2-1; D assignment may be TRBD1 or TRBD2 (6 bases each). This CDR3 spans 18 amino acids. Trimming removed 4 bases from V and 4 bases from J, with 23 bases in between. Germline V gene sequence: CDR1 MGHRA, CDR2 YSYEKL. The CDR3 DNA follows: TGCGCCAGCAGCCGGAGGGGGGAATCGAGGGGATCATACAATGAGCAGTTCTTC. Protein: CASSRRGESRGSYNEQFF.

The genes are TRBV7-9 and TRBJ2-7, with D hard to call. Trimming left V 1 base short and J 3 bases short, with 16 bases between. Per the germline V gene, CDR1 is SEHNR and CDR2 is FQNEAQ (reference sequence). The CDR3 length is 16 residues. The CDR3 nucleotides read TGTGCCAGCAGCTTAGATCCCCAGGCCCCATTCTACGAGCAGTACTTC. Protein product: CASSLDPQAPFYEQYF.

V usage is TRBV27 and J usage is TRBJ2-7, with a tentative D call TRBD2 (5 bases). In germline, CDR1 is MNHEY, CDR2 SMNVEV (reference sequence). The CDR3 is 14 amino acids. Deletions cut 5 bases from V and 3 bases from J, with 14 bases between. The CDR3 DNA sequence: TGTGCCAGCAGTACCCGGGGATGGGTCTACGAGCAGTACTTC. It translates to CASSTRGWVYEQYF.

This clone was seen once. This chain uses TRBV7-2 with TRBJ2-7; D is perhaps TRBD1 (5 bases). V was cut by 1 base and J by 0 bases, with 13 bases left in between. The germline gives CDR1 SGHTA, CDR2 FQGNSA. The CDR3 loop spans 16 amino acids. The CDR3 loop reads CASSLVPGLFSYEQYF. The DNA for the CDR3 is TGTGCCAGCAGCTTAGTCCCAGGGCTTTTCTCCTACGAGCAGTACTTC.

The J gene is TRBJ2-1, the V gene TRBV9; the match to TRBD2 covers 9 bases. The junction had 9 bases not matched to a gene; V was cut back by 3 bases and J by 8 bases. CDR1 is SGDLS, CDR2 YYNGEE, per germline. The CDR3 is made up of 15 amino acids. This CDR3 is CASSEEGLAVHEQFF. The CDR3 coding sequence is TGTGCCAGCAGCGAAGAGGGACTAGCAGTCCATGAGCAGTTCTTC.

This chain joins TRBV27 and TRBJ2-1; tentatively, D is TRBD2 (6 bases). This CDR3 has 14 residues. The germline V gene encodes CDR1 MNHEY and CDR2 SMNVEV (reference sequence). V lost 2 bases to trimming and J lost 6 bases, with 11 bases between them. CDR3 sequence: CASSLAGLSNEQFF. The CDR3 nucleotides are TGTGCCAGCAGTTTAGCGGGACTGAGCAATGAGCAGTTCTTC.

The V gene is TRBV5-4, the J gene TRBJ2-7; either TRBD1 or TRBD2 may supply D (7 bases each). Germline CDR1 reads SGHNT; CDR2 reads YYREEE (reference sequence). The V end was cut by 4 bases, the J end by 4 bases, with 12 bases between. The CDR3 spans 13 residues. The CDR3 here is CASSDREGYEQYF. In DNA, the CDR3 is TGTGCCAGCAGCGACAGGGAGGGATACGAGCAGTACTTC.

V usage is TRBV7-9 and J usage is TRBJ1-1, with no clear D. V shed 2 bases and J shed 7 bases, with 14 bases lying between them. Germline V lookup: CDR1 SEHNR, CDR2 FQNEAQ (reference sequence). The CDR3 has 14 residues. The chain's CDR3 is CASSLTRSPYEAFF. CDR3 bases: TGTGCCAGCAGCTTAACCAGGAGCCCTTATGAAGCTTTCTTT.

This chain connects TRBV28 to TRBJ1-1; D not certain. The CDR3 totals 11 residues. The germline V gene has CDR1 MDHEN and CDR2 SYDVKM. V lost 7 bases and J 0 bases, leaving 3 bases between the germline ends. Written as DNA, the CDR3 is TGTGCCAGCAACTTGAACACTGAAGCTTTCTTT. It encodes CASNLNTEAFF.

The chain links TRBV29-1 to TRBJ2-7; D gene unclear. CDR1 and CDR2 (germline): SQVTM, ANQGSEA. V was trimmed by 1 base and J by 4 bases, leaving 5 bases between them. The length of the CDR3 is 11 residues. This CDR3 reads CSVEGSYEQYF. CDR3 in DNA: TGCAGCGTTGAAGGAAGTTACGAGCAGTACTTC.

With regard to this clone: This specimen includes other DNA sequences encoding the same CDR3. V gene TRBV19 combines with J gene TRBJ2-7; 9 positions match TRBD1. In germline, CDR1 is LNHDA, CDR2 SQIVND (reference sequence). The CDR3 is 15 amino acids. V shed 6 bases and J 1 base; nucleotides not matched to a gene: 7. CDR3 in DNA: TGTGCCAGTAGCCCTGGGACAGGGCCTTCCTACGAGCAGTACTTC. It encodes CASSPGTGPSYEQYF.

This clone was detected only once. This sequence joins TRBV19 and TRBJ1-1; perhaps TRBD1 as D (6 bases). The CDR3 spans 13 residues. Looked up from germline, CDR1 is LNHDA and CDR2 is SQIVND (reference sequence). Trimming pared 9 bases from V and 1 base from J, leaving 12 bases between. CDR3 region: CAREGGANTEAFF. In nucleotides, the CDR3 is TGTGCCAGGGAGGGGGGGGCGAACACTGAAGCTTTCTTT.

The CDR3 DNA follows: TGTGCCTGGAGTGTACTGGGCACCGGGGAGCTGTTTTTT. Translating it yields CAWSVLGTGELFF. The chain carries TRBV30 and TRBJ2-2; D is uncertain. V was trimmed by 0 bases and J by 4 bases, leaving 6 bases between them. The germline gives CDR1 GTSNPN, CDR2 SVGIG (reference sequence). CDR3 size: 13 residues.

The rearrangement joins TRBV19 to TRBJ1-2; D remains ambiguous. Germline V gene data show CDR1 as LNHDA and CDR2 as SQIVND (reference sequence). The CDR3 sequence is 11 residues long. V was cut by 4 bases and J by 6 bases, with 6 bases left in between. CDR3 region: CASSTSDGYTF. In nucleotides, the CDR3 is TGTGCCAGTAGTACATCGGATGGCTACACCTTC. The variable domain in full, with the rest retrieved from reference TRBV19 and TRBJ1-2, is DGGITQSPKYLFRKEGQNVTLSCEQNLNHDAMYWYRQDPGQGLRLIYYSQIVNDFQKGDIAEGYSVSREKKESFPLTVTSAQKNPTAFYLCASSTSDGYTFGSGTRLTVV.

The chain combines TRBV28 with TRBJ1-5, with D maybe TRBD1 (6 bases). CDR1 is MDHEN, CDR2 SYDVKM, per germline. V gave up 1 base and J gave up 4 bases, with 14 bases separating them. CDR3 length: 16 residues. This chain's CDR3 is CASSLLVQGKNQPQHF. CDR3 in DNA: TGTGCCAGCAGTTTATTAGTGCAGGGGAAAAATCAGCCCCAGCATTTT.

The chain recombines TRBV9 with TRBJ1-3, with D uncertain. The CDR3 is 12 residues long. Trimming stripped 4 bases from V and 4 bases from J, with 6 bases between. Germline V CDR1 and CDR2: SGDLS, YYNGEE. The DNA for the CDR3 is TGTGCCAGCAGCAACTACGGAAACACCATATATTTT. This translates into CASSNYGNTIYF.

The gene calls are TRBV7-3 and TRBJ1-2; possible D gene TRBD1, 6 bases. The CDR3 length is 13 residues. V dropped 2 bases and J dropped 3 bases, with 7 bases sitting between them. Germline assignment: CDR1 SGHTA and CDR2 FQGTGA. CDR3 amino acids: CASSLSGDYGYTF. CDR3 nucleotides: TGTGCCAGCAGCTTATCAGGGGACTATGGCTACACCTTC.

V usage is TRBV25-1 and J usage is TRBJ1-1, with D possibly being TRBD1 (6 bases). The V gene's germline CDR1 is MGHDK and CDR2 SYGVNS. The germline V and J ends were trimmed by 6 bases and 1 base, with 12 bases remaining between them. The CDR3 extends over 14 amino acids. The CDR3 DNA follows: TGTGCCAGCAGACCTCGGACAGCGAACACTGAAGCTTTCTTT. Its protein is CASRPRTANTEAFF.

The chain joins TRBV5-5 to TRBJ1-1, with TRBD1 matching over 9 bases. Looked up from germline, CDR1 is SGHKS and CDR2 is YYEKEE (reference sequence). The CDR3 spans 18 residues. The ends lost 3 bases at V and 0 bases at J; junction bases unmatched: 12. For the CDR3, the DNA is TGTGCCAGCAGCTACCACAGGGGGCTGAGGGGCATGAACACTGAAGCTTTCTTT. This gives the protein CASSYHRGLRGMNTEAFF.

This clone was observed a single time. J is TRBJ1-6 and V is TRBV18; TRBD1 might be the D (5 bases). The V end lost 5 bases, the J end lost 4 bases, and 9 bases lay between the germline ends. CDR3 size: 14 residues. Germline-derived CDR1 and CDR2 are KGHSH and LQKENI. The chain's CDR3 is CASSSQVYNSPLHF. The CDR3 DNA follows: TGTGCCAGCTCATCACAGGTTTATAATTCACCCCTCCACTTT.